These 19 T cell receptor beta chains were all obtained from the same sample, sequenced in a study of identical twins. TCRdb redid the calling of the 5' RACE reads with MiXCR, one entry per CDR3 protein. The table lists under 350,000 distinct CDR3 sequences, less than 9.5% of them singletons. These data also featured in a second study, about yellow fever vaccine responses in identical twins.

The sequencing sample was made of CD8+ T cells sorted from blood. These receptors came from a woman aged 18-35 years in good health.

This clonotype was counted a few times. Its ends do not fully match the called genes, so a read error is possible. The chain combines TRBV7-2 with TRBJ2-3, with 9 bases matching TRBD2. CDR3 length: 16 amino acids. Germline V lookup: CDR1 SGHTA, CDR2 FQGNSA. CDR3 residues: CASGLADSGSSDTQYF. The CDR3 DNA reads as TGTGCCAGCGGCTTAGCCGATAGCGGGAGTTCAGATACGCAGTATTTT.

The sample holds a few counts of this clonotype. J is TRBJ2-1 and V is TRBV6-2 or TRBV6-3, with 13 bases that match TRBD2. Looked up from germline, CDR1 is MNHEY and CDR2 is SVGEGT. This CDR3 region has 20 residues. V lost 2 bases, J lost 0 bases, and 10 bases stayed unmatched. The CDR3 here is CASSYLLGTSGEDSYNEQFF. In nucleotides, the CDR3 is TGTGCCAGCAGTTACCTGCTCGGGACTAGCGGGGAAGACTCCTACAATGAGCAGTTCTTC.

V usage is TRBV19 and J usage is TRBJ2-1; 8 nucleotides agree with TRBD2. Germline CDR1 is LNHDA and CDR2 is SQIVND (reference sequence). Unmatched junction bases numbered 12, after V lost 0 bases and J lost 8 bases. The CDR3 is 17 residues long. CDR3 protein: CASSIDSGTRGLYEQFF. CDR3 DNA: TGTGCCAGTAGTATAGATTCCGGGACTAGGGGTTTGTATGAGCAGTTCTTC.

The chain carries TRBV6-5 and TRBJ2-7; D tentatively fits TRBD1 or TRBD2 (5 bases each). Trimming removed 1 base from V and 0 bases from J, with 7 bases in between. The germline V gene has CDR1 MNHEY and CDR2 SVGAGI. This CDR3 region has 14 residues. The CDR3 loop reads CASSYLGTSYEQYF. The CDR3 DNA reads as TGTGCCAGCAGTTACTTGGGGACCTCCTACGAGCAGTACTTC.

The sample holds many counts of this clonotype. The chain couples TRBV4-3 to TRBJ2-1, with 8 bases lining up with TRBD2. This CDR3 contains 17 residues. Unmatched junction bases numbered 8, after V lost 0 bases and J lost 4 bases. In germline, CDR1 is LGHNA, CDR2 YSLEER. The CDR3 DNA reads TGCGCCAGCAGCCAAGATTCCGGGAGGGGGTATTACAATGAGCAGTTCTTC. Protein sequence: CASSQDSGRGYYNEQFF.

This clonotype came up many times. The genes are TRBV5-1 and TRBJ2-7; TRBD2 might be the D (6 bases). V lost 2 bases and J lost 2, with 14 bases in between. CDR1 and CDR2 (germline): SGHRS, YFSETQ. The CDR3 sequence is 15 residues long. CDR3 bases: TGCGCCAGCAGCTTTTTAGCGGAGCCCCCCTACGAGCAGTACTTC. Translated: CASSFLAEPPYEQYF.

This clonotype was seen ten or more times. This chain uses TRBV4-2 with TRBJ2-2, with D perhaps TRBD1 or TRBD2 (5 bases each). Germline assignment: CDR1 LGHNA and CDR2 YNFKEQ. With 1 base removed from V and 6 bases from J, the gap between germline ends came to 21 bases. This CDR3 contains 18 residues. The CDR3 protein is CASSQGSGAVGEAGELFF. DNA of the CDR3: TGTGCCAGCAGCCAAGGGTCTGGGGCGGTGGGAGAGGCCGGGGAGCTGTTTTTT.

The chain carries TRBV7-9 and TRBJ1-1; 7 nucleotides line up with TRBD1. This CDR3 contains 15 residues. Germline CDR1 reads SEHNR; CDR2 reads FQNEAQ (reference sequence). The junction had 6 bases not matched to a gene; V was cut back by 4 bases and J by 1 base. CDR3 protein: CASSSARTGNTEAFF. As DNA, the CDR3 is TGTGCCAGCAGCTCCGCAAGGACAGGGAACACTGAAGCTTTCTTT.

The chain links TRBV9 to TRBJ2-1, with a tentative D call TRBD2 (6 bases). Germline-derived CDR1 and CDR2 are SGDLS and YYNGEE. The length of the CDR3 is 14 residues. Trimming shortened V by 0 bases and J by 8 bases, and 12 bases separated the two germline ends. CDR3 in DNA: TGTGCCAGCAGCGTAGCGGGAGTGGGTCATGAGCAGTTCTTC. It specifies CASSVAGVGHEQFF.

The chain has TRBV30 and TRBJ2-2; the match to TRBD1 covers 8 bases. V trimming: 4 bases; J trimming: 1 base; junction bases outside the gene matches: 5. The CDR3 runs 15 residues. Germline assignment: CDR1 GTSNPN and CDR2 SVGIG (reference sequence). As DNA, the CDR3 is TGTGCCTGGAATCTGGGACAGGAGAACACCGGGGAGCTGTTTTTT. Protein: CAWNLGQENTGELFF.

In its sample, this clonotype was seen many times. This chain uses TRBV24-1 with TRBJ2-5; a weak D match, TRBD2 (5 bases). This CDR3 spans 15 amino acids. The germline CDR1 and CDR2 sequences are KGHDR and SFDVKD. V lost 4 bases to trimming and J lost 5 bases, with 16 bases between them. The CDR3 protein is CATSEADGGWETQYF. The CDR3 DNA reads as TGTGCCACCAGTGAAGCGGACGGCGGTTGGGAGACCCAGTACTTC.

This clonotype showed up many times. The chain carries TRBV4-3 and TRBJ1-5; TRBD1 aligns across 7 bases. Losses at the gene ends were 1 base for V and 7 bases for J; bases not matched to a gene: 7. This CDR3 region has 15 residues. Germline lookup yields CDR1 LGHNA and CDR2 YSLEER. The CDR3, as DNA: TGCGCCAGCAGCCAAGGCAGGGGGGTTGGGCAGCCCCAGCATTTT. Protein: CASSQGRGVGQPQHF.

This clonotype has ten or more counts. The chain links TRBV7-6 to TRBJ2-3; the match to TRBD1 covers 10 bases. Germline lookup yields CDR1 SGHVS and CDR2 FNYEAQ. J lost 2 bases, V lost 4 bases, and 12 bases had no gene match. The CDR3 runs 18 residues. CDR3 coding DNA: TGTGCCAGCAGCTACAGCCGGACAGGGGGAATTCTCACAGATACGCAGTATTTT. This codes for CASSYSRTGGILTDTQYF.

This clonotype was observed many times. The chain uses TRBV12-3 or TRBV12-4 and TRBJ1-2; D perhaps matches TRBD1 (5 bases). The V and J ends lost 4 bases and 2 bases respectively, with 8 bases between them. The CDR3 totals 13 residues. CDR3 amino acids: CASSSGENYGYTF. The CDR3 DNA is TGTGCCAGCAGTTCGGGGGAAAACTATGGCTACACCTTC.

This clonotype was detected ten times or more. The genes are TRBV9 and TRBJ2-1; 9 bases map to TRBD2. Germline V CDR1 and CDR2: SGDLS, YYNGEE. The CDR3 covers 17 residues. The V segment lost 1 base and the J segment 1 base; nucleotides outside the gene matches: 6. The CDR3 sequence: CASSVPGSGGSYNEQFF. CDR3 sequence (DNA): TGTGCCAGCAGCGTACCCGGTAGCGGGGGTTCCTACAATGAGCAGTTCTTC.

This clonotype was observed a handful of times. The chain links TRBV12-3 or TRBV12-4 to TRBJ2-7, with TRBD1 matching 8 bases. The junction had 7 bases not matched to a gene; V was cut back by 3 bases and J by 6 bases. The CDR3 spans 14 residues. The CDR3 loop is CASSLGQALSEQYF. The CDR3 nucleotides read TGTGCCAGCAGTTTGGGACAGGCTTTGAGCGAGCAGTACTTC.

The chain is built from TRBV7-9 and TRBJ1-4, with D uncertain. Trimming took 1 base from V and 4 from J, leaving 7 bases between them. The germline CDR1 and CDR2 sequences are SEHNR and FQNEAQ (reference sequence). CDR3 length: 14 amino acids. The CDR3 loop reads CASSLDSNNEKLFF. For the CDR3, the DNA is TGTGCCAGCAGCTTAGACAGCAATAATGAAAAACTGTTTTTT.

The chain has TRBV30 and TRBJ2-2, with TRBD1 as a possible D gene (5 bases). Germline V lookup: CDR1 GTSNPN, CDR2 SVGIG (reference sequence). CDR3 length: 14 residues. Trimming took off 5 bases at V and 0 bases at J, with 10 bases between the two ends. The CDR3 DNA reads TGTGCCTGGTATGGACATCCGAACACCGGGGAGCTGTTTTTT. It translates to CAWYGHPNTGELFF.

This clonotype was found once. The chain carries TRBV30 and TRBJ2-5, with 8 positions matching TRBD2. The trim removed 4 bases at V and 5 bases at J, leaving 9 bases unmatched. Germline values: CDR1 GTSNPN, CDR2 SVGIG (reference sequence). The CDR3 totals 14 residues. CDR3 in amino acids: CAWTSAGAGETQYF. Written as DNA, the CDR3 is TGTGCCTGGACTTCAGCGGGAGCCGGCGAGACCCAGTACTTC. The entire variable domain, with the rest obtained from reference TRBV30 and TRBJ2-5, is as follows: SQTIHQWPATLVQPVGSPLSLECTVEGTSNPNLYWYRQAAGRGLQLLFYSVGIGQISSEVPQNLSASRPQDRQFILSSKKLLLSDSGFYLCAWTSAGAGETQYFGPGTRLLVL.